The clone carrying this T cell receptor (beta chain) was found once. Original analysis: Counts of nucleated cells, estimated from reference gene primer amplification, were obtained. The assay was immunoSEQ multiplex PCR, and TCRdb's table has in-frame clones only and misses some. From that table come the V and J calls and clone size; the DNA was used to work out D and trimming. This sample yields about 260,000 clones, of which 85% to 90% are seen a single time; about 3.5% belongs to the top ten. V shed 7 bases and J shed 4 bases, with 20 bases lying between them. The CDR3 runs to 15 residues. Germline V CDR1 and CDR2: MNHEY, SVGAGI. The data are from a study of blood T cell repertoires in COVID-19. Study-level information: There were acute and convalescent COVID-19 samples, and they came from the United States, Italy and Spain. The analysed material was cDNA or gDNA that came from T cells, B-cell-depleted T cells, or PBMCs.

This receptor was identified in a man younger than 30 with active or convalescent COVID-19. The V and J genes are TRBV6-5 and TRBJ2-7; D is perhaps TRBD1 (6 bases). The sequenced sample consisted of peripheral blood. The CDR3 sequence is CASTFRGNLAYEQYF. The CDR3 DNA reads TGTGCCAGCACTTTCAGGGGAAACTTGGCTTACGAGCAGTACTTC.